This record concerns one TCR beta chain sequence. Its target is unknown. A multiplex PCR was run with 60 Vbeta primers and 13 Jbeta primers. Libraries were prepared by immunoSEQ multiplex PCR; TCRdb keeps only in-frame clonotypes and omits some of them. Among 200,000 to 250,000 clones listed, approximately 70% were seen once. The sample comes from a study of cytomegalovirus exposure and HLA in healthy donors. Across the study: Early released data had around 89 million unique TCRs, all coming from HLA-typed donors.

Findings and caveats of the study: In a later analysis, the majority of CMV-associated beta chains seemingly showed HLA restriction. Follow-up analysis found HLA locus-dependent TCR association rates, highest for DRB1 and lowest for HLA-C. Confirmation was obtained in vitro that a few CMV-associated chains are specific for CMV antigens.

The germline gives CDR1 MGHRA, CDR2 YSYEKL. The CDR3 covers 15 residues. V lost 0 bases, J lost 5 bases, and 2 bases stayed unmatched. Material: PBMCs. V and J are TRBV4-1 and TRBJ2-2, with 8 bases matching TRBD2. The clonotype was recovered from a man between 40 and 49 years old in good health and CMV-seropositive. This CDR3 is CASSQEIAGTGELFF. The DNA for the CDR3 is TGCGCCAGCAGCCAAGAAATAGCGGGGACCGGGGAGCTGTTTTTT.